This T cell receptor (beta chain) was found in a study of blood T cells in healthy people across ages. Whole-study results and caveats: Lack of knowledge of donor CMV status possibly confounded expanded clonotype changes.

A second roughly 7 to 11 cycle PCR used barcoded and J-beta primers. A template-switch adaptor containing 12 random nucleotides labeled each cDNA molecule. TCRdb passed the 5' RACE reads through MiXCR, listing each CDR3 protein once. Altogether around 800,000 distinct CDR3 sequences are present, approximately 59% being singletons, with the ten largest covering 25% to 35%. Trimming removed 0 bases at V and 8 bases at J, with 6 bases between. Per germline, CDR1 LNHNV and CDR2 YYDKDF (reference sequence). The length of the CDR3 is 12 residues. This clonotype has a handful of counts. Its antigen remains unidentified. It was approximately 10 milliliters of peripheral blood that were drawn from each donor. Isolation recovered at least 6.5 million PBMCs from every sample.

The sequencing sample was made of blood. V usage is TRBV15 and J usage is TRBJ2-3; D might be TRBD1 or TRBD2, each matching 5 bases. This TCR came from a man aged 25 to 45 in good health. CDR3 sequence (DNA): TGTGCCACCAGCAGAGATGGGGGTACGCAGTATTTT. It specifies CATSRDGGTQYF.